Sequencing of this T cell receptor (beta chain) was carried out in a study of sequential checkpoint blockade in melanoma. Study summary: First-line arms were nivolumab then ipilimumab, or the reverse, randomized 1:1. Maintenance nivolumab came after either treatment sequence.

As for treatment: randomized to nivolumab then ipilimumab (arm A) or the reverse (arm B). DNA-damaging chemotherapy had not been given to any patient beforehand. From thawed PBMCs, live CD3+CD8+ cells negative for CD19 and CD56 were sorted. Here immunoSEQ multiplex PCR was the method, and the copy in TCRdb shows in-frame clones only, minus some. This sample carries over 10,000 clones, less than 80% of them seen once, and the ten largest clones take roughly 25%. This clone has a handful of counts. The CDR3 is made up of 17 amino acids. With V trimmed by 3 bases and J by 3 bases, 14 bases remained unmatched.

This receptor was taken from a human donor with melanoma. Sample: CD8+ T cells sorted from blood (inferred from file names), taken from a patient given nivolumab and ipilimumab in sequence. The chain joins TRBV23-1 to TRBJ2-7; 7 bases are a match to TRBD1. TRBV23-1 is classed as an ORF, of uncertain function. CDR3 sequence reads: CASSHLLSDRKRYEQYF. The CDR3 DNA reads TGCGCCAGCAGTCACCTACTCTCGGACAGGAAGCGCTACGAGCAGTACTTC.